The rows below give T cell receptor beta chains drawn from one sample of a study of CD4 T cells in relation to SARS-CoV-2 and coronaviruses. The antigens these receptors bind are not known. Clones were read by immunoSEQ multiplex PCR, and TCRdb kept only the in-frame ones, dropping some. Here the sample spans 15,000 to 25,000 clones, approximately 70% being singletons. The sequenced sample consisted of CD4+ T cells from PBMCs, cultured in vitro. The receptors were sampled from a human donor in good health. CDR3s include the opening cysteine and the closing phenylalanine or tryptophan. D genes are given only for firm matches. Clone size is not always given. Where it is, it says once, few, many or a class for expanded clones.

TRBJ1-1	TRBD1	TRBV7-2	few	CASSLVGTGMVTEAFF	TGTGCCAGCAGCTTAGTCGGGACAGGGATGGTCACTGAAGCTTTCTTT
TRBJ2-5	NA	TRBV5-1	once	CASRVGGQETQYF	TGCGCCAGCAGAGTGGGGGGACAAGAGACCCAGTACTTC
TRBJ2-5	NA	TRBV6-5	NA	CASSYHQSPQETQYF	TGTGCCAGCAGTTACCACCAAAGCCCACAAGAGACCCAGTACTTC
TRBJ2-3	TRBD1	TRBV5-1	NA	CASSLRQGADTQYF	TGCGCCAGCAGCTTGCGACAGGGCGCAGATACGCAGTATTTT
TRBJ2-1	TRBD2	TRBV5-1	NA	CASTQGTSLTNEQFF	TGCGCCAGCACCCAAGGGACTAGCTTGACTAATGAGCAGTTCTTC
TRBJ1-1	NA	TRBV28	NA	CASSTRGTPNTEAFF	TGTGCCAGCAGTACCCGCGGGACTCCGAACACTGAAGCTTTCTTT
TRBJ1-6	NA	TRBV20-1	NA	CSASGGGLNSPLHF	TGCAGTGCTAGTGGGGGGGGGCTTAATTCACCCCTCCACTTT
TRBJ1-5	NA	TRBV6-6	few	CASRFQGNSNQPQHF	TGTGCCAGCAGGTTTCAGGGGAATAGCAATCAGCCCCAGCATTTT
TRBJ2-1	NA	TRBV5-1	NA	CASSLGQQYINEQFF	TGCGCCAGCAGCCTTGGCCAGCAATATATCAATGAGCAGTTCTTC
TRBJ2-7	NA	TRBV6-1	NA	CASSEVGSTEPYEQYF	TGTGCCAGCAGTGAAGTCGGGTCTACGGAACCCTACGAGCAGTACTTC
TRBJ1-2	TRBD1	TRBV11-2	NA	CASSLDQGARGYTF	TGTGCCAGCAGCTTAGATCAGGGGGCGAGGGGCTACACCTTC
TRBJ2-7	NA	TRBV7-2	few	CASSLGVGDYEQYF	TGTGCCAGCAGCTTGGGGGTAGGGGACTACGAGCAGTACTTC
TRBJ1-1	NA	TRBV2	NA	CASSEASLGF	TGTGCCAGCAGTGAAGCGAGTCTGGGCTTT
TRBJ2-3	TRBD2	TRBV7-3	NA	CASSGGVAGGRNTQYF	TGTGCCAGCAGCGGCGGGGTAGCGGGAGGGCGAAATACGCAGTATTTT
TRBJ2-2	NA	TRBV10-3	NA	CAISVVTGELFF	TGTGCCATCAGTGTGGTCACCGGGGAGCTGTTTTTT
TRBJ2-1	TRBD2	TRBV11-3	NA	CASSLDRFLAGGNNEQFF	TGTGCCAGCAGCTTAGATCGATTCTTGGCGGGGGGCAACAATGAGCAGTTCTTC
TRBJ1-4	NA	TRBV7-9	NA	CASSLERLEGKLFF	TGTGCCAGCAGCTTAGAAAGGTTAGAAGGAAAACTGTTTTTT
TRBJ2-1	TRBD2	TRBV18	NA	CASSPGTRSPNEQFF	TGTGCCAGCTCACCCGGGACTAGGTCCCCCAATGAGCAGTTCTTC
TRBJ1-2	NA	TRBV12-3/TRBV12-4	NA	CASRPGHNYGYTF	TGTGCCAGCAGGCCCGGGCATAACTATGGCTACACCTTC
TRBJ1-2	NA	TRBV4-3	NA	CASSRTFSNYGYTF	TGCGCCAGCAGCCGGACGTTCTCTAACTATGGCTACACCTTC
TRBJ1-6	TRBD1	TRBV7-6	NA	CASSREAGQGVSPLHF	TGTGCCAGCAGCCGGGAGGCTGGACAGGGCGTATCACCCCTCCACTTT
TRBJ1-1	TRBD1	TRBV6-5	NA	CASSFGQGNTEAFF	TGTGCCAGCAGCTTTGGACAGGGCAACACTGAAGCTTTCTTT
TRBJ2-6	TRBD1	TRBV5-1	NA	CASSLGQVSGANVLTF	TGCGCCAGCAGCCTGGGACAGGTCTCTGGGGCCAACGTCCTGACTTTC
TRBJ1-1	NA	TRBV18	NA	CASSPSGDDTEAFF	TGTGCCAGCTCACCATCGGGGGACGACACTGAAGCTTTCTTT
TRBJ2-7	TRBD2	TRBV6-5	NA	CASSYGGTSGSWYF	TGTGCCAGCAGTTACGGGGGGACTAGCGGGAGTTGGTACTTC
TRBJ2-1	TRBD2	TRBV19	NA	CASSIAASGTYPGEQFF	TGTGCCAGTAGTATAGCGGCTAGCGGGACCTATCCTGGGGAGCAGTTCTTC
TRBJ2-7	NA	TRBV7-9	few	CASSPRRFGDEQYF	TGTGCCAGCAGCCCCAGACGATTCGGCGACGAGCAGTACTTC
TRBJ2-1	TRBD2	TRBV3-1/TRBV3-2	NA	CASSPPRLAGGLGNEQFF	TGTGCCAGCAGCCCACCCCGGCTAGCGGGAGGGCTGGGCAATGAGCAGTTCTTC
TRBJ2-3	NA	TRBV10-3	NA	CAISVSREGTDTQYF	TGTGCCATCAGTGTATCGAGAGAGGGCACAGATACGCAGTATTTT
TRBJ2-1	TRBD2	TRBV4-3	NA	CASSQGGTTPGFF	TGCGCCAGCAGCCAAGGAGGGACTACTCCCGGGTTCTTC
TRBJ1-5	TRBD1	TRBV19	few	CASRIWQGQGRDQPQHF	TGTGCCAGTAGAATTTGGCAGGGACAGGGGCGGGATCAGCCCCAGCATTTT
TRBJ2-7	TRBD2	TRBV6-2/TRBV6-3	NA	CASSYSRLAGHYEQYF	TGTGCCAGCAGTTACTCTCGGCTAGCGGGCCACTACGAGCAGTACTTC
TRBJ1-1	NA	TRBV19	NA	CATTGPSMNTEAFF	TGTGCCACAACAGGGCCCTCAATGAACACTGAAGCTTTCTTT
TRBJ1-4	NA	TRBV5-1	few	CASRVRPNEKLFF	TGCGCCAGCCGCGTCCGGCCTAATGAAAAACTGTTTTTT
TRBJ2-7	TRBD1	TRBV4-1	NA	CASSQGRTGEYEQYF	TGCGCCAGCAGCCAAGGAAGGACAGGGGAGTACGAGCAGTACTTC
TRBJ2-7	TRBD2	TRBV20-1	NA	CSASSKRGSYEQYF	TGCAGTGCTAGTAGCAAGCGGGGGTCCTACGAGCAGTACTTC
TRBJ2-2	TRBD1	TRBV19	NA	CASVLGQGHVGELFF	TGTGCCAGTGTGCTGGGACAGGGACACGTCGGGGAGCTGTTTTTT
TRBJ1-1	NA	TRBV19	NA	CASSTSLGRNTEAFF	TGTGCCAGTAGTACCTCGCTCGGCAGAAACACTGAAGCTTTCTTT
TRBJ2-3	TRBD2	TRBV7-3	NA	CASSLTGTSGSGDQFSTDTQYF	TGTGCCAGCAGCTTAACGGGGACTAGCGGGAGTGGTGATCAGTTCAGCACAGATACGCAGTATTTT
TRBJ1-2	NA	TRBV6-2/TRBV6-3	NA	CASSYSRQGGGYTF	TGTGCCAGCAGTTACTCGCGGCAGGGCGGCGGCTACACCTTC
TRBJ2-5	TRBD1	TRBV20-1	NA	CSASIPGTGGQETQYF	TGCAGTGCTAGTATTCCCGGGACAGGGGGCCAAGAGACCCAGTACTTC
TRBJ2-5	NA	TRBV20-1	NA	CSARPQETQYF	TGCAGTGCTAGGCCGCAAGAGACCCAGTACTTC
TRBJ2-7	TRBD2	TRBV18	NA	CASSREGANSGEQYF	TGTGCCAGCTCACGGGAGGGAGCCAACTCCGGCGAGCAGTACTTC
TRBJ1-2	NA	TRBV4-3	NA	CASSQDVDRGIYGYTF	TGCGCCAGCAGCCAAGATGTAGACCGAGGAATCTATGGCTACACCTTC
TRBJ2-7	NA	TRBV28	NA	CASGAVAREQYF	TGTGCCAGCGGAGCGGTAGCCCGCGAGCAGTACTTC
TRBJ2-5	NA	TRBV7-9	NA	CASSLGADEYQETQYF	TGTGCCAGCAGCTTAGGGGCAGATGAGTACCAAGAGACCCAGTACTTC
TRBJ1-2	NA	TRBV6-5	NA	CASSYNQGVYGYTF	TGTGCCAGCAGTTACAACCAGGGCGTCTATGGCTACACCTTC
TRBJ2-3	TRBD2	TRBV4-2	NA	CASSNLLAGSTDTQYF	TGTGCCAGCAGCAACCTTCTAGCGGGGAGCACAGATACGCAGTATTTT
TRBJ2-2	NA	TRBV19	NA	CASSQGGTGELFF	TGTGCCAGCTCCCAGGGAGGAACCGGGGAGCTGTTTTTT
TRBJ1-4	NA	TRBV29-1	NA	CSVDVGRSDELFF	TGCAGCGTTGATGTCGGGAGGTCTGACGAACTGTTTTTT
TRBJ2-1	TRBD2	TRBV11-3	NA	CASRPKAGSTEQFF	TGTGCCAGCAGGCCCAAAGCGGGGAGCACGGAGCAGTTCTTC
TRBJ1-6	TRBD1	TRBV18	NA	CASSPPGTGFSPLHF	TGTGCCAGCTCACCACCGGGGACAGGGTTCTCACCCCTCCACTTT
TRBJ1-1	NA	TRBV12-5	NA	CASGLSNAPNEAFF	TGTGCTAGTGGTTTGTCCAATGCGCCCAACGAAGCTTTCTTT
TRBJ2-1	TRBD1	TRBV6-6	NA	CASSYGTGGLNEQFF	TGTGCCAGCAGTTACGGGACAGGGGGACTCAATGAGCAGTTCTTC
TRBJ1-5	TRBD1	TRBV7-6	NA	CASSLGAPGQGQPQHF	TGTGCCAGCAGCTTAGGTGCACCGGGACAGGGACAGCCCCAGCATTTT
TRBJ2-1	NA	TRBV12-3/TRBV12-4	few	CASSFRGEQFF	TGTGCCAGCAGTTTTAGGGGGGAGCAGTTCTTC
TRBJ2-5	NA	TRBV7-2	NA	CASSLRREETQYF	TGTGCCAGCAGCTTAAGGAGGGAAGAGACCCAGTACTTC
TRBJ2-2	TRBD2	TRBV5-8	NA	CASYLLKRGGELFF	TGTGCCAGTTACCTGTTGAAGCGGGGCGGGGAGCTGTTTTTT
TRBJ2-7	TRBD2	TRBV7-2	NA	CASSLDGGLAGGTGDEQYF	TGTGCCAGCAGCTTAGATGGGGGACTAGCGGGAGGAACGGGTGACGAGCAGTACTTC